What follows describes a single TCR beta chain. Its antigen is currently unknown. Here immunoSEQ multiplex PCR was the method, and the copy in TCRdb shows in-frame clones only, minus some. The table shows some 40,000 clones, with 65% to 75% occurring only once. Following culture for roughly 10 days, CD4+ T cells were isolated. The healthy vaccine recipients, who had no prior SARS-CoV-2 infection, showed negative nucleocapsid antibodies. The data are from a study of vaccination effects on CD4 cells after COVID-19. In the study overall: Sequencing in the ViraFEST assay came after antigen-specific CD4+ T cells had been expanded with viral peptide pools, which were used to stimulate PBMC. In culture with approximately 9.5 IU/ml IL-2 and roughly 9.7 ug/ml peptides, PBMC were grown at a few million per well. Study-wide findings and caveats: Clones of infection and vaccine origin contracted markedly late after vaccination.

Germline lookup yields CDR1 LNHDA and CDR2 SQIVND (reference sequence). V lost 4 bases and J lost 0, with 10 bases in between. The CDR3 spans 16 residues. The TCR comes from a human donor who received a COVID-19 vaccine. V usage is TRBV19 and J usage is TRBJ1-6; D gene uncertain. The material sequenced was CD4+ T cells from PBMCs cultured without peptide, taken before COVID-19 vaccination. The CDR3 region is CASSTIISSYNSPLHF. The CDR3 nucleotides read TGTGCCAGTAGTACCATAATAAGCTCCTATAATTCACCCCTCCACTTT.